The 9 T cell receptor beta chains given below trace back to one sample, sequenced in a study of shared clonotypes between healthy human individuals. TCRdb's table, derived via immunoSEQ multiplex PCR, lists solely in-frame clones and lacks some. The sample consists of fewer than 600,000 clones, around three quarters of them appearing once. The specimen was PBMCs. The receptor set was obtained from a woman aged 40 to 55 in good health. Some clones in this sample may be carry-over from other donors' samples.

This clone was observed a handful of times. CDR3 sequence: CASSPTRNYEQYF. The CDR3 nucleotides read TGTGCCAGCAGCCCTACTAGAAACTACGAGCAGTACTTC. The J gene is TRBJ2-7, the V gene TRBV7-8; a possible D gene is TRBD2 (5 bases). V lost 5 bases and J 3 bases, leaving 11 bases between the germline ends. The germline CDR1 and CDR2 sequences are SGHVS and FQNEAQ. The CDR3 sequence is 13 residues long.

Note on this clone: The same CDR3 arises from other DNA sequences in this sample as well. V and J are TRBV7-3 and TRBJ2-2; tentatively, D is TRBD1 (5 bases). This CDR3 is built from 14 residues. Trimming pared 2 bases from V and 2 bases from J, leaving 6 bases between. Looked up from germline, CDR1 is SGHTA and CDR2 is FQGTGA. The CDR3 region is CASSLDRNTGELFF. Written as DNA, the CDR3 is TGTGCCAGCAGCTTAGACAGAAACACCGGGGAGCTGTTTTTT.

This rearrangement joins TRBV5-1 to TRBJ2-5; 9 bases match TRBD2. Per germline, CDR1 SGHRS and CDR2 YFSETQ. The trim removed 0 bases at V and 3 bases at J, leaving 9 bases unmatched. The CDR3 sequence is 17 residues long. In DNA form, the CDR3 reads TGCGCCAGCAGCTTGGACCCCCTGGCTAGCGGGGAAGAGACCCAGTACTTC. Translation gives CASSLDPLASGEETQYF.

The CDR3 nucleotides are TGTGCCAGCTCACCAGATCTAACGGGGGGTTCCAATCAGCCCCAGCATTTT. This sequence encodes CASSPDLTGGSNQPQHF. The rearrangement joins TRBV18 to TRBJ1-5; D perhaps matches TRBD1 (5 bases). In germline, CDR1 is KGHSH, CDR2 LQKENI. The CDR3 runs 17 residues. Trimming took off 2 bases at V and 3 bases at J, with 17 bases between the two ends.

The chain uses TRBV4-2 and TRBJ2-5, with TRBD1 identical over 9 bases. The J call could be wrong; TRBJ2-7 is a better fit for the DNA end. Germline V lookup: CDR1 LGHNA, CDR2 YNFKEQ. CDR3 length equals 17 residues. The CDR3 bases are TGTGCCAGCAGCCAAGATGGACAGGGGCGAACTTCCTACGAGCAGTACTTC. This translates into CASSQDGQGRTSYEQYF.

The rearrangement joins TRBV7-2 to TRBJ2-5; no reliable D call. The CDR3 is 12 residues long. V was clipped by 3 bases and J by 3 bases, with 5 bases between them. CDR1 and CDR2 (germline): SGHTA, FQGNSA. The CDR3 protein is CASSFYEETQYF. The CDR3 DNA is TGTGCCAGCAGCTTCTATGAAGAGACCCAGTACTTC.

This chain uses TRBV25-1 with TRBJ2-1, with 7 nucleotides matching TRBD1. V lost 1 base, J lost 10 bases, and 10 bases stayed unmatched. CDR1 is MGHDK, CDR2 SYGVNS, per germline. The length of the CDR3 is 15 residues. The CDR3 here is CASSEWAGGSYEQFF. Here the CDR3 DNA reads TGTGCCAGCAGTGAATGGGCAGGGGGATCTTACGAGCAGTTCTTC.

Notes on this clone: Within the sample, other DNA sequences also encode this same CDR3. The rearrangement uses TRBV28 and TRBJ2-1, with 10 bases aligning to TRBD2. The ends lost 6 bases at V and 0 bases at J; junction bases unmatched: 5. Per germline, CDR1 MDHEN and CDR2 SYDVKM. There are 16 residues in the CDR3. The CDR3, as DNA: TGTGCCAGCAGCCCTAGCGGGGGAAGCTCCTACAATGAGCAGTTCTTC. This gives the protein CASSPSGGSSYNEQFF.

The chain recombines TRBV28 with TRBJ2-3; 9 nucleotides align to TRBD2. CDR1 is MDHEN, CDR2 SYDVKM, per germline. V shed 11 bases, J shed 1 base, and the junction held 10 bases outside the gene matches. This CDR3 is 15 amino acids long. The CDR3 here is CACRGRTSGTDTQYF. The CDR3 DNA follows: TGTGCCTGTAGGGGACGGACTAGCGGCACAGATACGCAGTATTTT.